The 22 T cell receptor beta chains below all came from one sample that was sequenced in a study of T cell changes during pregnancy in multiple sclerosis. Data came from immunoSEQ multiplex PCR; TCRdb stores just in-frame clones and leaves some out. The sample shows about 52,000 clones, about 92% of them seen only once. The sequencing used CD4+ T cells from peripheral blood mononuclear cells, collected in the third trimester of pregnancy. The receptors shown here come from a female donor with multiple sclerosis, enrolled in a pregnancy study.

CDR3 nucleotide sequence: TGTGCCAGCTCACCCGGACAGGGGGCTTTGTACGAGCAGTACTTC. It codes for CASSPGQGALYEQYF. This chain connects TRBV18 to TRBJ2-7, with TRBD1 identical over 11 bases. Germline V gives CDR1 KGHSH, CDR2 LQKENI. The junction had 5 bases not matched to a gene; V was cut back by 3 bases and J by 4 bases. The CDR3 has 15 residues.

This rearrangement joins TRBV7-2 to TRBJ1-5; D uncertain. This CDR3 is built from 14 residues. Per the germline V gene, CDR1 is SGHTA and CDR2 is FQGNSA. Trimming took off 4 bases at V and 0 bases at J, with 7 bases between the two ends. The CDR3 spells CASSSWSSNQPQHF. The CDR3 bases are TGTGCCAGCAGCTCCTGGAGTAGCAATCAGCCCCAGCATTTT.

The rearrangement joins TRBV4-3 to TRBJ1-1; 9 nucleotides match TRBD1. CDR1 is LGHNA, CDR2 YSLEER, per germline. J was trimmed by 5 bases and V by 4 bases; bases with no gene match: 11. CDR3 length equals 16 residues. Written as DNA, the CDR3 is TGCGCCAGCAGCCCAGGGGAGACAGGGGGTCGGACTGAAGCTTTCTTT. This gives the protein CASSPGETGGRTEAFF.

The V call is TRBV6-4, the J call TRBJ2-1; TRBD2 agrees at 7 bases. CDR1 and CDR2 (germline): MRHNA, SNTAGT. The CDR3 consists of 15 residues. V lost 2 bases to trimming and J lost 10 bases; unmatched junction nucleotides: 11. CDR3 in DNA: TGTGCCAGCAGTGACAGGGCCGGGGGACTAAGCGAGCAGTTCTTC. It is translated as CASSDRAGGLSEQFF.

J is TRBJ2-2 and V is TRBV25-1, with 10 bases matching TRBD1. V gave up 3 bases and J gave up 5 bases; unmatched junction bases: 3. The CDR3 runs 15 residues. Per the germline V gene, CDR1 is MGHDK and CDR2 is SYGVNS. DNA of the CDR3: TGTGCCAGCAGTGAGACAGGGGGCAGAACCGGGGAGCTGTTTTTT. Translation: CASSETGGRTGELFF.

This rearrangement joins TRBV7-3 to TRBJ2-3, with D tentatively TRBD1 (5 bases). CDR3 length equals 13 residues. Germline assignment: CDR1 SGHTA and CDR2 FQGTGA. The V end lost 5 bases, the J end lost 1 base, and 7 bases lay between the germline ends. The CDR3, as DNA: TGTGCCAGCAGCCCACAGGGCACAGATACGCAGTATTTT. The encoded protein is CASSPQGTDTQYF. Full variable domain (outside the CDR3, taken from reference TRBV7-3 and TRBJ2-3): GAGVSQTPSNKVTEKGKYVELRCDPISGHTALYWYRQSLGQGPEFLIYFQGTGAADDSGLPNDRFFAVRPEGSVSTLKIQRTERGDSAVYLCASSPQGTDTQYFGPGTRLTVL.

This chain uses TRBV20-1 with TRBJ1-2; D might be TRBD1 (5 bases). The CDR3 contains 11 residues. Deletions cut 1 base from V and 14 bases from J, with 14 bases between. Germline CDR1 is DFQATT and CDR2 is SNEGSKA (reference sequence). The CDR3 sequence is CSARGAVGGTF. DNA for the CDR3: TGCAGTGCTAGAGGAGCGGTTGGGGGGACCTTC.

V is TRBV7-8 and J is TRBJ2-4, with D tentatively TRBD2 (7 bases). Between the trimmed V and J ends, which lost 4 bases and 13 bases, there was a span of 17 bases. The CDR3 totals 13 residues. Germline CDR1 reads SGHVS; CDR2 reads FQNEAQ. The chain's CDR3 is CASSSPQGRVQYF. The CDR3 bases are TGTGCCAGCAGCTCCCCTCAGGGGAGGGTACAGTACTTC. The variable domain in full, with the rest retrieved from reference TRBV7-8 and TRBJ2-4, is GAGVSQSPRYKVAKRGQDVALRCDPISGHVSLFWYQQALGQGPEFLTYFQNEAQLDKSGLPSDRFFAERPEGSVSTLKIQRTQQEDSAVYLCASSSPQGRVQYFGAGTRLSVL.

The chain combines TRBV7-8 with TRBJ1-2, with 10 bases fitting TRBD1. The CDR3 is 16 amino acids. V trimming: 7 bases; J trimming: 8 bases; junction bases outside the gene matches: 16. CDR1 SGHVS and CDR2 FQNEAQ come from the germline V gene. The CDR3 protein is CASTSRVGTGEGGYTF. CDR3 coding DNA: TGTGCCAGCACCAGCCGCGTGGGGACAGGGGAAGGAGGCTACACCTTC.

The CDR3 protein is CASSVELAYEQFF. The CDR3 nucleotides are TGTGCCAGCAGCGTAGAGCTAGCTTATGAGCAGTTCTTC. V usage is TRBV9 and J usage is TRBJ2-1; D is possibly TRBD2 (5 bases). This CDR3 spans 13 amino acids. CDR1 and CDR2 from the germline V gene are SGDLS and YYNGEE. Trimming took 0 bases from V and 8 from J, leaving 9 bases between them.

The chain couples TRBV27 to TRBJ2-1; 8 bases match TRBD2. V lost 2 bases, J lost 15 bases, and 6 bases stayed unmatched. The CDR3 has 12 amino acids. The germline V gene has CDR1 MNHEY and CDR2 SMNVEV (reference sequence). The CDR3 DNA follows: TGTGCCAGCAGTTTACCCGGGGGGGCCGGGTTCTTC. It specifies CASSLPGGAGFF.

The chain is built from TRBV5-4 and TRBJ1-2; the D gene is possibly TRBD1 (5 bases). Trimming took off 1 base at V and 4 bases at J, with 8 bases between the two ends. The CDR3 sequence is 13 residues long. Germline assignment: CDR1 SGHNT and CDR2 YYREEE (reference sequence). This CDR3 is CASSLQGGYGYTF. The CDR3 DNA sequence: TGTGCCAGCAGCTTGCAGGGCGGCTATGGCTACACCTTC.

This clone was picked up one time. This rearrangement joins TRBV6-5 to TRBJ1-2; the match to TRBD1 covers 8 bases. The V and J ends lost 4 bases and 10 bases, in that order; junction bases with no gene match: 11. CDR1 MNHEY and CDR2 SVGAGI come from the germline V gene. The length of the CDR3 is 14 residues. The CDR3 region is CASSSPGQGKAYTF. CDR3 in DNA: TGTGCCAGCAGTTCCCCCGGACAGGGAAAAGCCTACACCTTC.

This clone was seen once. The chain uses TRBV18 and TRBJ1-2, with D perhaps TRBD1 (5 bases). Trimming removed 3 bases at V and 6 bases at J, with 20 bases between. The CDR3 sequence is 16 residues long. The V gene's germline CDR1 is KGHSH and CDR2 LQKENI. CDR3 DNA: TGTGCCAGCTCACCGCTACGGGCGTGGGACTCAGATGGCTACACCTTC. Protein: CASSPLRAWDSDGYTF.

This chain connects TRBV6-5 to TRBJ1-6; no firm D call. CDR3 length: 15 amino acids. From germline, CDR1 is MNHEY and CDR2 SVGAGI. Trimming cost V 5 bases and J 9 bases, with 17 bases left between them. CDR3 sequence reads: CASSPGRGRGSPLHF. The CDR3 DNA is TGTGCCAGCAGTCCCGGGAGAGGGAGAGGTTCACCCCTCCACTTT.

The rearrangement uses TRBV2 and TRBJ1-5; D is ambiguous. The CDR3 sequence is 16 residues long. Trimming cost V 1 base and J 8 bases, with 18 bases left between them. CDR1 is SNHLY and CDR2 is FYNNEI in the germline V gene. In nucleotides, the CDR3 is TGTGCCAGCAGTGAAGGTCTAGGTCGAGGATTTGAGCCCCAGCATTTT. The encoded protein is CASSEGLGRGFEPQHF.

This clone appeared once. This chain uses TRBV6-5 with TRBJ1-3; D remains ambiguous. Deletions cut 5 bases from V and 4 bases from J, with 9 bases between. The germline CDR1 and CDR2 sequences are MNHEY and SVGAGI. The CDR3 totals 13 residues. CDR3 DNA sequence: TGTGCCAGCAGTCGCGGTGGGGGAAACACCATATATTTT. This translates into CASSRGGGNTIYF.

This chain uses TRBV7-2 with TRBJ1-1, with TRBD1 matching over 10 bases. The ends lost 5 bases at V and 4 bases at J; junction bases unmatched: 7. Germline values: CDR1 SGHTA, CDR2 FQGNSA. The CDR3 totals 15 residues. The DNA of the CDR3 is TGTGCCAGCAGCACCCGGGACAGGGGATTCACTGAAGCTTTCTTT. It codes for CASSTRDRGFTEAFF.

The chain links TRBV9 to TRBJ2-7; TRBD2 aligns across 7 bases. CDR1 is SGDLS and CDR2 is YYNGEE in the germline V gene. V lost 4 bases to trimming and J lost 0 bases; unmatched junction nucleotides: 10. The CDR3 sequence is 16 residues long. CDR3 nucleotides: TGTGCCAGCAGCCCCCGGGGAGGGGCCCTCTCCTACGAGCAGTACTTC. Translating gives CASSPRGGALSYEQYF.

CDR3 protein: CASSLQGSHTDTQYF. CDR3 bases: TGTGCCAGCAGCCTACAGGGGTCTCACACAGATACGCAGTATTTT. This chain joins TRBV5-4 and TRBJ2-3; 7 bases fit TRBD1. The germline V gene has CDR1 SGHNT and CDR2 YYREEE (reference sequence). This CDR3 comprises 15 residues. J lost 2 bases, V lost 4 bases, and 7 bases had no gene match.

The rearrangement uses TRBV19 and TRBJ1-2, with D unresolved. V was shortened by 7 bases and J by 0 bases, with 15 bases between the two germline ends. Germline CDR1 reads LNHDA; CDR2 reads SQIVND (reference sequence). The CDR3 runs to 15 residues. In DNA form, the CDR3 reads TGTGCCAGTACCTCCTTGGACGGGACTAACTATGGCTACACCTTC. Translated: CASTSLDGTNYGYTF.

This chain links TRBV5-4 with TRBJ1-2; 7 bases fit TRBD1. V lost 3 bases, J lost 2 bases, and 4 bases stayed unmatched. The V gene's germline CDR1 is SGHNT and CDR2 YYREEE (reference sequence). CDR3 length: 14 amino acids. CDR3 sequence: CASSSPTGNYGYTF. CDR3 bases: TGTGCCAGCAGCTCCCCGACAGGGAACTATGGCTACACCTTC.